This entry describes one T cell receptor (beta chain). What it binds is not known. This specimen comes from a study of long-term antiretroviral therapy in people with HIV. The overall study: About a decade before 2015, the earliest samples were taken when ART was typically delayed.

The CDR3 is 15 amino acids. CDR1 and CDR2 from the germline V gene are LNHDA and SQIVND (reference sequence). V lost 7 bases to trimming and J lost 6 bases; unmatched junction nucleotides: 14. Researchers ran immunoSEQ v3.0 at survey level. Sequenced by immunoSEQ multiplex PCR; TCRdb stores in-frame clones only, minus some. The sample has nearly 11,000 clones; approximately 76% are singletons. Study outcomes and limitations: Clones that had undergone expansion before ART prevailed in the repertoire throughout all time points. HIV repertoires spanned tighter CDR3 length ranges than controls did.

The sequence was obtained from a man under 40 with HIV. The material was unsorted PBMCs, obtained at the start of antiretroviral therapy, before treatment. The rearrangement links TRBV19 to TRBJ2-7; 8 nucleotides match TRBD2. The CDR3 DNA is TGTGCCAGTACCTCGGGGAGCGGGAGATTCGGCGAGCAGTACTTC. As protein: CASTSGSGRFGEQYF.